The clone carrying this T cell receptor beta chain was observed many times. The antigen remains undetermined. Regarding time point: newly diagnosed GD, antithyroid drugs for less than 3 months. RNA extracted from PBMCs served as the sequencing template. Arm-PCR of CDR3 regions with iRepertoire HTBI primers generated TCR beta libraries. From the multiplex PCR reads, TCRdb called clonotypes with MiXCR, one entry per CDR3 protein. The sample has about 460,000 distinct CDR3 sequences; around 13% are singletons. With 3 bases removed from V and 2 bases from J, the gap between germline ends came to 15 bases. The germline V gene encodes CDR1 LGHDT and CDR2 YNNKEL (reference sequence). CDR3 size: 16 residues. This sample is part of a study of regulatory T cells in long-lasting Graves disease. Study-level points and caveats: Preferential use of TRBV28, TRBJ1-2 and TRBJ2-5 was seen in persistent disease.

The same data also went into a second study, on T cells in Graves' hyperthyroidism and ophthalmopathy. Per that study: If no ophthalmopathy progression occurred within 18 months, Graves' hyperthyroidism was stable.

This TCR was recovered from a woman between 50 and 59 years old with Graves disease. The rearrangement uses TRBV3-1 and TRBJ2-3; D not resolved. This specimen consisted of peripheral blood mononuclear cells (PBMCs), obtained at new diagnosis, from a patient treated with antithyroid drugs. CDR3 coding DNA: TGTGCCAGCAGCCAGGGAAAGTTATCTTTCACAGATACGCAGTATTTT. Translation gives CASSQGKLSFTDTQYF.